The 19 T cell receptor beta chains in this list originate from one sample, sequenced in a study of blood T cell repertoires in COVID-19. Profiling relied on immunoSEQ multiplex PCR, and the TCRdb table lists in-frame clones only, not all of them. The table lists over 50,000 clones, 85% of them singletons. Sequenced material: peripheral blood. Source of these receptors: a man between 65 and 85 years old with acute or convalescent COVID-19.

The chain carries TRBV11-2 and TRBJ1-1; 10 bases are shared with TRBD1. The CDR3 length is 13 residues. The V and J ends lost 1 base and 11 bases, in that order; junction bases with no gene match: 4. Germline V lookup: CDR1 SGHAT, CDR2 FQNNGV. CDR3 DNA: TGTGCCAGCAGCTTAGCCGGACAGGGGGATGCTTTCTTT. Its protein is CASSLAGQGDAFF.

The chain is built from TRBV5-1 and TRBJ1-1; TRBD1 is a possible D gene (5 bases). V lost 2 bases and J 3 bases, leaving 8 bases between the germline ends. This CDR3 comprises 13 residues. In germline, CDR1 is SGHRS, CDR2 YFSETQ. CDR3 region: CASSLSGDTEAFF. CDR3 bases: TGCGCCAGCAGCTTATCGGGGGACACTGAAGCTTTCTTT.

The rearrangement joins TRBV6-5 to TRBJ1-6, with D tentatively TRBD1 (5 bases). V lost 7 bases and J lost 6, with 16 bases in between. Looked up from germline, CDR1 is MNHEY and CDR2 is SVGAGI. This CDR3 contains 15 residues. The CDR3 sequence is CASTPRAVLNSPLHF. For the CDR3, the DNA is TGTGCCAGCACCCCCAGGGCAGTCCTTAATTCACCCCTCCACTTT.

The chain uses TRBV9 and TRBJ2-3; weak D call: TRBD2 (5 bases). The germline CDR1 and CDR2 sequences are SGDLS and YYNGEE. The CDR3 is 14 residues long. Trimming pared 2 bases from V and 0 bases from J, leaving 7 bases between. Here the CDR3 DNA reads TGTGCCAGCAGCGTTAGCGTTAGCACAGATACGCAGTATTTT. Translating it yields CASSVSVSTDTQYF.

The rearrangement joins TRBV7-8 to TRBJ1-1; perhaps TRBD1 as D (5 bases). This CDR3 is 15 amino acids long. Trimming took off 4 bases at V and 5 bases at J, with 17 bases between the two ends. Germline V gives CDR1 SGHVS, CDR2 FQNEAQ. CDR3 residues: CASSYVMGGSTEAFF. CDR3 bases: TGTGCCAGCAGCTACGTAATGGGGGGTTCTACTGAAGCTTTCTTT.

The chain combines TRBV15 with TRBJ1-4, with 8 positions matching TRBD1. The CDR3 is made up of 20 amino acids. J was trimmed by 5 bases and V by 6 bases; bases with no gene match: 23. CDR1 and CDR2 (germline): LNHNV, YYDKDF (reference sequence). CDR3 in amino acids: CATREVLAGLQRDRNEKLFF. The CDR3 coding sequence is TGTGCCACCAGGGAAGTGTTGGCGGGCCTACAAAGGGACAGGAATGAAAAACTGTTTTTT.

This rearrangement joins TRBV25-1 to TRBJ2-7, with D possibly being TRBD2 (5 bases). The CDR3 extends over 12 amino acids. CDR1 MGHDK and CDR2 SYGVNS come from the germline V gene. V lost 1 base and J 4 bases, leaving 5 bases between the germline ends. CDR3 amino acids: CASSEWEYEQYF. The CDR3 DNA sequence: TGTGCCAGCAGTGAATGGGAGTACGAGCAGTACTTC.

The rearrangement joins TRBV19 to TRBJ2-1; possibly TRBD2 for D (6 bases). Germline V gives CDR1 LNHDA, CDR2 SQIVND (reference sequence). The ends were cut back, 7 bases at V and 8 bases at J, with 21 bases in the middle. CDR3 length equals 15 residues. The CDR3 spells CASKLGDWTNDEQFF. The CDR3 DNA reads as TGTGCCAGTAAGTTGGGGGACTGGACGAACGATGAGCAGTTCTTC.

The J gene is TRBJ2-3, the V gene TRBV19; 15 nucleotides match TRBD2. The germline gives CDR1 LNHDA, CDR2 SQIVND (reference sequence). The CDR3 runs 18 residues. With V trimmed by 6 bases and J by 1 base, 8 bases remained unmatched. This CDR3 reads CASRSARTSGGGTDTQYF. The CDR3 DNA sequence: TGTGCCAGTAGGTCGGCCCGGACTAGCGGGGGGGGCACAGATACGCAGTATTTT.

CDR3 amino acids: CATSRDVAAAEYGYTF. In DNA, the CDR3 is TGTGCCACCAGCAGAGATGTCGCGGCGGCAGAATATGGCTACACCTTC. The rearrangement links TRBV15 to TRBJ1-2; D not certain. The germline V gene has CDR1 LNHNV and CDR2 YYDKDF (reference sequence). Trimming left V 0 bases short and J 5 bases short, with 16 bases between. The CDR3 has 16 residues.

A single count supports this clone. An end of the junction differs from the germline gene, which may be a read error. The chain carries TRBV15 and TRBJ1-3; tentatively, D is TRBD1 (6 bases). Germline CDR1 and CDR2: LNHNV and YYDKDF (reference sequence). CDR3 size: 15 residues. The CDR3: CATRRAGDSGNTIYF. The CDR3 DNA reads as TGTGCCACCAGAAGAGCAGGGGACTCTGGAAACACCATATATTTT.

The chain combines TRBV5-8 with TRBJ1-5; TRBD1 might be the D (5 bases). CDR1 is SGHTS and CDR2 is YDEGEE in the germline V gene. CDR3 length equals 16 residues. Trimming left V 4 bases short and J 7 bases short, with 21 bases between. CDR3 loop: CASSPQDSSPRQPQHF. The CDR3 region has the DNA TGTGCCAGCAGCCCCCAAGACAGTTCGCCCAGGCAGCCCCAGCATTTT.

This chain uses TRBV7-3 with TRBJ1-5; the D gene is possibly TRBD1 (5 bases). The germline CDR1 and CDR2 sequences are SGHTA and FQGTGA. Deletions cut 4 bases from V and 7 bases from J, with 14 bases between. The CDR3 extends over 14 amino acids. The CDR3 reads CASSSQGGGQPQHF. The CDR3 DNA is TGTGCCAGCAGCTCCCAGGGCGGTGGGCAGCCCCAGCATTTT.

The chain has TRBV4-1 and TRBJ2-7; 8 positions match TRBD2. The V segment lost 1 base and the J segment 2 bases; nucleotides outside the gene matches: 7. The CDR3 length is 16 residues. Germline V gene sequence: CDR1 MGHRA, CDR2 YSYEKL. CDR3 sequence: CASSQVSGAGAYEQYF. CDR3 DNA: TGCGCCAGCAGCCAAGTTAGCGGGGCGGGAGCCTACGAGCAGTACTTC.

Turning to this clone: The germline gene is not matched at one end of the junction; a read error may be the cause. This sequence joins TRBV7-7 and TRBJ2-1, with 8 bases fitting TRBD2. Germline V gene lookup returns CDR1 SSHAT and CDR2 FNYEAQ (reference sequence). This CDR3 contains 17 residues. CDR3 in amino acids: CASSLEFAGGPNNEQFF. The DNA of the CDR3 is TGTGCTAGCAGCTTAGAGTTCGCGGGGGGACCCAACAATGAGCAGTTCTTC.

The V gene is TRBV5-1, the J gene TRBJ2-7; 7 bases are shared with TRBD1. The CDR3 length is 13 residues. Trimming took 2 bases from V and 6 from J; bases not matched to a gene: 5. Germline values: CDR1 SGHRS, CDR2 YFSETQ. The CDR3 loop is CASSLPAGGEQYF. DNA of the CDR3: TGCGCCAGCAGCTTACCCGCAGGGGGCGAGCAGTACTTC. Together with reference TRBV5-1 and TRBJ2-7, the CDR3 gives the full variable domain: KAGVTQTPRYLIKTRGQQVTLSCSPISGHRSVSWYQQTPGQGLQFLFEYFSETQRNKGNFPGRFSGRQFSNSRSEMNVSTLELGDSALYLCASSLPAGGEQYFGPGTRLTVT.

V is TRBV15 and J is TRBJ1-3, with 8 bases matching TRBD1. Germline CDR1 LNHNV, CDR2 YYDKDF (reference sequence). The CDR3 runs to 18 residues. The V segment lost 1 base and the J segment 2 bases; nucleotides outside the gene matches: 10. The CDR3: CATSRALTQTGAGNTIYF. CDR3 coding DNA: TGTGCCACCAGCAGAGCCCTCACCCAGACAGGGGCTGGAAACACCATATATTTT.

On this clone itself: The same CDR3 arises from other DNA sequences in this sample as well. This chain uses TRBV5-1 with TRBJ1-6; perhaps TRBD1 as D (6 bases). CDR3 length equals 17 residues. V dropped 1 base and J dropped 3 bases, with 14 bases sitting between them. Germline lookup yields CDR1 SGHRS and CDR2 YFSETQ. The CDR3 nucleotides read TGCGCCAGCAGCTTGATTTCAGGGGAAGACTATAATTCACCCCTCCACTTT. Translation gives CASSLISGEDYNSPLHF. The whole variable domain, filled in from reference TRBV5-1 and TRBJ1-6, reads KAGVTQTPRYLIKTRGQQVTLSCSPISGHRSVSWYQQTPGQGLQFLFEYFSETQRNKGNFPGRFSGRQFSNSRSEMNVSTLELGDSALYLCASSLISGEDYNSPLHFGNGTRLTVT.

This chain links TRBV5-1 with TRBJ1-5; 9 nucleotides match TRBD1. Germline lookup yields CDR1 SGHRS and CDR2 YFSETQ. V was clipped by 4 bases and J by 8 bases; unmatched bases: 7. This CDR3 comprises 14 residues. The DNA for the CDR3 is TGCGCCAGCAGCCGTGGGACAGGGAGGGAGCCCCAGCATTTT. This translates into CASSRGTGREPQHF.